This T cell receptor beta chain emerged from a study of blood T cell repertoires in COVID-19 (dated by TCRdb to the early 2020s). For the study in its entirety: Samples covering the acute and convalescent phases of COVID-19 were provided by collaborators in the United States, Italy and Spain. HLA class I and class II types, where available, came from metadata supplied by the sample provider rather than from assay-based typing. Samples came from the ongoing ImmuneRACE study (first 160 participants) plus 1,254 subjects from 6 global collaborators. The material from the prospective study consisted of cDNA or gDNA derived from T cells, B-cell-depleted T cells, or PBMCs. The dataset comprised deeply sampled blood TCRbeta repertoires from subjects exposed to, actively infected with, or recovered from COVID-19. A de-identified subject ID, COVID-19 status, age in years and sex were almost always included in the sample metadata. A freely available public database, intended as a resource for researchers studying the immune response to SARS-CoV-2, is where the repertoires were released.

Paper-wide results and their limitations: The amount of clinical and demographic metadata varied by source and participant and was provided uncurated.

TCRbeta CDR3 regions were amplified from genomic DNA by means of the immunoSEQ Assay, a bias-controlled multiplex PCR. The paper's processing steps were these. Within the assay, amplification of reference gene primers was used to estimate how many nucleated cells each sample contained. Sequence reads were collapsed and filtered to measure the absolute abundance of every unique TCRbeta CDR3 rearrangement. For each sample, productive Simpson clonality was calculated as the square root of Simpson's diversity index across productive rearrangements. This immuneACCESS table, as held by TCRdb, lists in-frame sequences with V and J called but not all clones. Of the missing ones, under half trace to an unresolved V gene in checked studies; the others have no known cause. V, J and clone size derive from that table, while D and trimming were established from the DNA sequence. The table for this sample lists 150,000 to 180,000 clones; roughly four fifths of them were counted only once. The ten largest clones take up 29% of the sample.

Collaborating institutions collected whole blood in K2EDTA tubes following their own protocols. For TCRbeta analysis, collaborator samples were shipped as frozen whole blood, as isolated PBMCs, or as DNA extracted from either sample type. The CDR3, cysteine through phenylalanine, is 12 amino acids long. Kept here is only the CDR3 DNA, which spans 36 bases and is read in frame from base 1. V is pared back by 7 bases and J by 5 bases, with 10 bases lying between the germline termini. Via the germline V gene, CDR1 is MNHEY and CDR2 SVGAGI. To note about this clone: The specificity of this receptor is unknown. No base-level quality is on record; no much larger clone is a single base apart.

The chain links TRBV6-5 with TRBJ2-3; no D segment can be confidently identified. Specimen: peripheral blood. The receptor was derived from a woman in her sixties with acute or convalescent COVID-19. The DNA sequence is given as TGTGCCAGCACGGTCCGCGTAGATACGCAGTATTTT. This gives the protein CASTVRVDTQYF.